Each of the 19 T cell receptor beta chains below was sequenced from the same sample in a study of cytomegalovirus exposure and HLA in healthy donors. Amplification used 60 Vbeta primers and 13 Jbeta primers. Generated by immunoSEQ multiplex PCR, the TCRdb table keeps only in-frame clones and is missing some. The sample holds about 90,000 clones, 85% to 90% seen once. The specimen was PBMCs. These receptors were taken from a man between 18 and 29 years old in good health and CMV-seronegative.

The chain carries TRBV29-1 and TRBJ1-1; TRBD1 matches 7 bases. This CDR3 region has 13 residues. Germline V gene data show CDR1 as SQVTM and CDR2 as ANQGSEA. The J segment lost 5 bases and the V segment lost 3 bases, leaving 6 bases of the junction unmatched. In nucleotides, the CDR3 is TGCAGCGTTGACACAGGGGAACATACTGAAGCTTTCTTT. Protein: CSVDTGEHTEAFF.

The V call is TRBV18, the J call TRBJ2-7; tentative D call: TRBD2 (6 bases). From germline, CDR1 is KGHSH and CDR2 LQKENI. V was clipped by 3 bases and J by 7 bases, with 13 bases between them. This CDR3 is 13 amino acids long. CDR3 sequence (DNA): TGTGCCAGCTCACCGGGCGGGGCGTTAGAGCAGTACTTC. It is translated as CASSPGGALEQYF.

The chain carries TRBV28 and TRBJ2-7; 8 nucleotides align to TRBD2. After removal of 4 bases from V and 2 bases from J, the junction contained 7 bases not matched to a gene. The CDR3 contains 15 residues. Germline V gene lookup returns CDR1 MDHEN and CDR2 SYDVKM. The CDR3: CASSSGRRGAYEQYF. CDR3 nucleotides: TGTGCCAGCAGTTCTGGACGGCGGGGGGCCTACGAGCAGTACTTC.

This chain uses TRBV28 with TRBJ1-3; the D gene is possibly TRBD1 (6 bases). The V gene lost 4 bases and the J gene lost 5 bases, with 12 bases spanning the gap. The germline gives CDR1 MDHEN, CDR2 SYDVKM. The CDR3 consists of 14 residues. The CDR3 region has the DNA TGTGCCAGCAGTTCCGGACAGACGAGAAACACCATATATTTT. It specifies CASSSGQTRNTIYF.

This clone was observed once. At the DNA level, this CDR3 is encoded by other sequences in the same sample as well. The chain combines TRBV19 with TRBJ1-1; TRBD1 aligns across 7 bases. The CDR3 has 14 residues. Per germline, CDR1 LNHDA and CDR2 SQIVND (reference sequence). The junction had 8 bases not matched to a gene; V was cut back by 5 bases and J by 5 bases. CDR3 sequence reads: CASSQSSGGTEAFF. The DNA for the CDR3 is TGTGCCAGTAGTCAATCTTCAGGGGGGACTGAAGCTTTCTTT.

The gene calls are TRBV6-1 and TRBJ2-6; D perhaps matches TRBD1 (7 bases). Trimming stripped 3 bases from V and 3 bases from J, with 18 bases between. The CDR3 length is 18 residues. The germline gives CDR1 MNHNS, CDR2 SASEGT. As DNA, the CDR3 is TGTGCCAGCAGTGACGGTCAGGGGGGAGTATATGGGGCCAACGTCCTGACTTTC. Its translation is CASSDGQGGVYGANVLTF.

The J gene is TRBJ2-5, the V gene TRBV2, with a possible D match to TRBD1 (5 bases). The J call may be faulty, since TRBJ2-7 better matches the DNA end. The CDR3 loop spans 14 amino acids. Germline CDR1 SNHLY, CDR2 FYNNEI. CDR3 sequence (DNA): TGTGCCAGCAGATTTGCAGGGAATATCTACGAGCAGTACTTC. Residues: CASRFAGNIYEQYF.

The chain uses TRBV5-1 and TRBJ2-3; no definite D call. The CDR3 length is 16 residues. V was pared by 4 bases and J by 0 bases, with 15 bases between. Germline V gene sequence: CDR1 SGHRS, CDR2 YFSETQ. The DNA for the CDR3 is TGCGCCAGCAGCATGGATAGAAGTTATAGCACAGATACGCAGTATTTT. This sequence encodes CASSMDRSYSTDTQYF.

The chain carries TRBV10-3 and TRBJ1-2; 8 bases are shared with TRBD1. V shed 3 bases and J 8 bases; nucleotides not matched to a gene: 5. CDR1 and CDR2 from the germline V gene are ENHRY and SYGVKD. The CDR3 runs 13 residues. This CDR3 is CAISEGQGKGYTF. The DNA of the CDR3 is TGTGCCATCAGTGAAGGACAGGGCAAGGGCTACACCTTC.

Only one count was recorded for this clone. The J gene is TRBJ2-3, the V gene TRBV2, with 9 bases aligning to TRBD1. The CDR3 loop spans 13 amino acids. Germline-derived CDR1 and CDR2 are SNHLY and FYNNEI. V lost 10 bases, J lost 3 bases, and 5 bases stayed unmatched. CDR3: CAIGQGLTDTQYF. The CDR3, as DNA: TGTGCCATAGGACAGGGGCTAACAGATACGCAGTATTTT.

The rearrangement links TRBV19 to TRBJ2-5, with D perhaps TRBD2 (5 bases). V lost 5 bases to trimming and J lost 0 bases, with 19 bases between them. This CDR3 spans 17 amino acids. Looked up from germline, CDR1 is LNHDA and CDR2 is SQIVND (reference sequence). The CDR3 DNA follows: TGTGCCAGTAGTCCCAATACACCACCGGGGAACCAAGAGACCCAGTACTTC. It translates to CASSPNTPPGNQETQYF.

This CDR3 reads CATKPKGQITTGELFF. The CDR3, as DNA: TGTGCCACCAAACCAAAGGGACAGATAACAACCGGGGAGCTGTTTTTT. The chain combines TRBV27 with TRBJ2-2; 7 bases are shared with TRBD1. This CDR3 contains 16 residues. The ends lost 10 bases at V and 5 bases at J; junction bases unmatched: 16. Per germline, CDR1 MNHEY and CDR2 SMNVEV (reference sequence).

The chain couples TRBV28 to TRBJ2-1; a possible D gene is TRBD1 (5 bases). CDR3 length equals 13 residues. V shed 8 bases and J shed 0 bases, with 8 bases lying between them. Looked up from germline, CDR1 is MDHEN and CDR2 is SYDVKM. CDR3 protein: CASGASSYNEQFF. CDR3 DNA sequence: TGTGCCAGCGGGGCAAGCTCCTACAATGAGCAGTTCTTC.

This chain connects TRBV11-3 to TRBJ2-7, with D possibly matching TRBD2 (5 bases). The CDR3 runs to 12 residues. V was shortened by 1 base and J by 7 bases, with 8 bases between the two germline ends. CDR1 is SGHNT, CDR2 YENEEA, per germline. The DNA of the CDR3 is TGTGCCAGCAGCTTAGGACGCGGGGAGCAGTACTTC. It encodes CASSLGRGEQYF. The full variable domain, rest sourced from reference TRBV11-3 and TRBJ2-7, is EAGVVQSPRYKIIEKKQPVAFWCNPISGHNTLYWYLQNLGQGPELLIRYENEEAVDDSQLPKDRFSAERLKGVDSTLKIQPAELGDSAVYLCASSLGRGEQYFGPGTRLTVT.

The genes are TRBV6-5 and TRBJ2-7, with D maybe TRBD1 (6 bases). CDR3 size: 15 residues. V was pared by 5 bases and J by 3 bases, with 17 bases between. CDR1 and CDR2 (germline): MNHEY, SVGAGI. The CDR3 protein is CASSLTGTNFYEQYF. The CDR3 DNA follows: TGTGCCAGCAGTCTTACCGGGACAAATTTCTACGAGCAGTACTTC.

The V gene is TRBV28, the J gene TRBJ1-2, with D perhaps matching TRBD1 (5 bases). This CDR3 spans 14 amino acids. V was shortened by 6 bases and J by 3 bases, with 14 bases between the two germline ends. Germline V gene sequence: CDR1 MDHEN, CDR2 SYDVKM. The CDR3 protein is CASRSPGFDYGYTF. DNA of the CDR3: TGTGCCAGCAGATCCCCAGGGTTTGACTATGGCTACACCTTC.

The V and J genes are TRBV28 and TRBJ2-3, with TRBD2 matching over 8 bases. V dropped 5 bases and J dropped 5; count of bases not matched to a gene: 9. The CDR3 has 15 amino acids. Germline CDR1 is MDHEN and CDR2 is SYDVKM. This CDR3 is CASSPSGRGEDTQYF. The DNA of the CDR3 is TGTGCCAGCAGTCCAAGCGGGAGAGGCGAAGATACGCAGTATTTT.

This chain connects TRBV11-2 to TRBJ2-7, with 11 positions matching TRBD2. J gave up 0 bases and V 3 bases, and 1 base lay outside the gene matches. The length of the CDR3 is 15 residues. Germline V gives CDR1 SGHAT, CDR2 FQNNGV. Here the CDR3 reads CASSFGTSGSYEQYF. The CDR3 DNA follows: TGTGCCAGCAGCTTCGGGACTAGCGGCTCCTACGAGCAGTACTTC.

The rearrangement links TRBV5-1 to TRBJ2-7; possible D gene TRBD1, 5 bases. The V end lost 0 bases, the J end lost 2 bases, and 9 bases lay between the germline ends. The CDR3 is 14 amino acids. Germline lookup yields CDR1 SGHRS and CDR2 YFSETQ. In DNA, the CDR3 is TGCGCCAGCAGCTTGGGGACACACACCTACGAGCAGTACTTC. This translates into CASSLGTHTYEQYF.